What follows are 26 T cell receptor beta chains derived from one specimen sequenced in a study of blood T cell repertoires in COVID-19. Only in-frame clones appear in the TCRdb table, and some are missing; sequencing was by immunoSEQ multiplex PCR. The table has a few hundred thousand clones, about nine tenths seen once. The sample taken for sequencing was peripheral blood. The receptor set was obtained from a young woman with COVID-19, enrolled during active disease.

The chain has TRBV7-2 and TRBJ2-1, with D maybe TRBD1 (6 bases). CDR3 size: 19 residues. The germline gives CDR1 SGHTA, CDR2 FQGNSA. V lost 5 bases, J lost 3 bases, and 26 bases lay in between. CDR3 sequence reads: CASSPIRARGMGVYNEQFF. CDR3 nucleotide sequence: TGTGCCAGCAGCCCCATTAGGGCCAGGGGCATGGGGGTCTACAATGAGCAGTTCTTC.

The chain combines TRBV24-1 with TRBJ2-2; 9 nucleotides match TRBD1. The CDR3 has 16 residues. J lost 3 bases, V lost 2 bases, and 3 bases had no gene match. The germline V gene encodes CDR1 KGHDR and CDR2 SFDVKD. The DNA of the CDR3 is TGTGCCACCAGTGATTCTCACAGGGGGCACACCGGGGAGCTGTTTTTT. Translation gives CATSDSHRGHTGELFF.

The chain joins TRBV7-9 to TRBJ1-2; 7 bases fit TRBD1. CDR1 is SEHNR and CDR2 is FQNEAQ in the germline V gene (reference sequence). This CDR3 region has 13 residues. With 5 bases clipped from V and 7 bases from J, the junction kept 7 bases outside the gene matches. In nucleotides, the CDR3 is TGTGCCAGCAGCCCAACAGGGGATGTTGGCTACACCTTC. Protein sequence: CASSPTGDVGYTF.

The chain joins TRBV2 to TRBJ2-1, with TRBD1 identical over 9 bases. The CDR3 contains 15 residues. The germline V gene has CDR1 SNHLY and CDR2 FYNNEI. V gave up 8 bases and J gave up 5 bases; unmatched junction bases: 10. CDR3 bases: TGTGCCAGCGGTACTGGACAGGGGTTTAACAATGAGCAGTTCTTC. This codes for CASGTGQGFNNEQFF.

The chain uses TRBV29-1 and TRBJ2-5; 11 nucleotides align to TRBD2. V lost 6 bases and J lost 4; bases outside the gene matches: 7. Germline values: CDR1 SQVTM, CDR2 ANQGSEA. The CDR3 is 14 amino acids. The CDR3 reads CSVSLAGAPETQYF. The CDR3 bases are TGCAGCGTGTCACTAGCGGGGGCACCAGAGACCCAGTACTTC. The complete variable domain, with remaining parts taken from reference TRBV29-1 and TRBJ2-5, reads SAVISQKPSRDICQRGTSLTIQCQVDSQVTMMFWYRQQPGQSLTLIATANQGSEATYESGFVIDKFPISRPNLTFSTLTVSNMSPEDSSIYLCSVSLAGAPETQYFGPGTRLLVL.

The chain is built from TRBV6-5 and TRBJ2-7; 12 bases are a match to TRBD2. Germline CDR1 MNHEY, CDR2 SVGAGI. The CDR3 sequence is 15 residues long. J was trimmed by 0 bases and V by 5 bases; bases with no gene match: 2. CDR3 region: CASSRTSGTSYEQYF. Here the CDR3 DNA reads TGTGCCAGCAGTAGGACTAGCGGGACCTCCTACGAGCAGTACTTC.

The chain has TRBV7-9 and TRBJ2-1; the match to TRBD1 covers 11 bases. Germline-derived CDR1 and CDR2 are SEHNR and FQNEAQ (reference sequence). With V trimmed by 4 bases and J by 7 bases, 9 bases remained unmatched. The CDR3 contains 16 residues. CDR3 sequence reads: CASSYWTGGLKNEQFF. DNA of the CDR3: TGTGCCAGCAGCTACTGGACAGGGGGCTTGAAGAATGAGCAGTTCTTC.

The CDR3 nucleotides are TGTGCCAGCTCACCAGGTGCGGCAGAGGCCTACGAGCAGTACTTC. This translates into CASSPGAAEAYEQYF. The chain is built from TRBV18 and TRBJ2-7; D call uncertain. This CDR3 is built from 15 residues. V was shortened by 2 bases and J by 2 bases, with 13 bases between the two germline ends. The V gene's germline CDR1 is KGHSH and CDR2 LQKENI.

The chain uses TRBV29-1 and TRBJ2-7; TRBD2 aligns across 9 bases. In germline, CDR1 is SQVTM, CDR2 ANQGSEA. Trimming at V came to 1 base and at J to 2 bases, leaving 0 bases not matched to a gene. The CDR3 runs 13 residues. The CDR3 nucleotides read TGCAGCGTTGAAGCTAGCGGGACCTACGAGCAGTACTTC. It translates to CSVEASGTYEQYF.

The chain carries TRBV2 and TRBJ1-2; maybe TRBD1 (5 bases). This CDR3 has 11 amino acids. Trimming cost V 8 bases and J 5 bases, with 9 bases left between them. Germline V gene lookup returns CDR1 SNHLY and CDR2 FYNNEI. The CDR3 DNA reads as TGTGCCAGCGGCGACAGATATGGCTACACCTTC. Translation gives CASGDRYGYTF.

V and J are TRBV19 and TRBJ1-2; maybe TRBD1 (5 bases). The ends were cut back, 4 bases at V and 4 bases at J, with 13 bases in the middle. Germline V gives CDR1 LNHDA, CDR2 SQIVND (reference sequence). The CDR3 contains 14 residues. The CDR3 sequence is CASSKVTEAYGYTF. The DNA for the CDR3 is TGTGCCAGTAGTAAGGTGACAGAGGCCTATGGCTACACCTTC. Full variable domain (missing parts from reference TRBV19 and TRBJ1-2): DGGITQSPKYLFRKEGQNVTLSCEQNLNHDAMYWYRQDPGQGLRLIYYSQIVNDFQKGDIAEGYSVSREKKESFPLTVTSAQKNPTAFYLCASSKVTEAYGYTFGSGTRLTVV.

Only a few counts were recorded for this clone. V and J are TRBV6-5 and TRBJ2-1, with 11 bases fitting TRBD2. V gave up 7 bases and J gave up 4 bases; unmatched junction bases: 6. The CDR3 contains 15 residues. Germline assignment: CDR1 MNHEY and CDR2 SVGAGI. The CDR3 DNA is TGTGCCAGCACCGGCCTAGCGGGAGGTTACAATGAGCAGTTCTTC. This gives the protein CASTGLAGGYNEQFF.

The gene calls are TRBV10-3 and TRBJ2-7, with 7 bases that match TRBD2. Germline V lookup: CDR1 ENHRY, CDR2 SYGVKD. J gave up 1 base and V 9 bases, and 12 bases lay outside the gene matches. The CDR3 contains 15 residues. CDR3 bases: TGTGCCATTAGCCTTACCGGGACTACTTCCTACGAGCAGTACTTC. Translating gives CAISLTGTTSYEQYF.

V usage is TRBV9 and J usage is TRBJ2-7, with a tentative D call TRBD2 (6 bases). V was pared by 0 bases and J by 3 bases, with 16 bases between. Germline assignment: CDR1 SGDLS and CDR2 YYNGEE. The CDR3 covers 16 residues. For the CDR3, the DNA is TGTGCCAGCAGCGTAGGGTGGGGGGAGATCGGCTACGAGCAGTACTTC. This encodes CASSVGWGEIGYEQYF.

This chain joins TRBV30 and TRBJ1-1; no reliable D call. The CDR3 consists of 16 residues. V lost 0 bases and J 4 bases, leaving 18 bases between the germline ends. CDR1 GTSNPN and CDR2 SVGIG come from the germline V gene (reference sequence). The CDR3 here is CAWSVPLPPLSTEAFF. In nucleotides, the CDR3 is TGTGCCTGGAGTGTACCCCTCCCTCCCCTTAGCACTGAAGCTTTCTTT.

This chain joins TRBV5-6 and TRBJ1-6; a possible D gene is TRBD1 (6 bases). This CDR3 has 15 amino acids. Germline V gene data show CDR1 as SGHDT and CDR2 as YYEEEE. V lost 1 base and J lost 5, with 10 bases in between. The CDR3 loop reads CASSLRRTDNSPLHF. For the CDR3, the DNA is TGTGCCAGCAGCTTGCGACGGACAGATAATTCACCCCTCCACTTT.

The chain uses TRBV19 and TRBJ2-2; D is unclear. Per the germline V gene, CDR1 is LNHDA and CDR2 is SQIVND (reference sequence). V was shortened by 5 bases and J by 4 bases, with 11 bases between the two germline ends. CDR3 length: 14 residues. The CDR3 bases are TGTGCCAGTAGTCGCACAGAGTTCACCGGGGAGCTGTTTTTT. The encoded protein is CASSRTEFTGELFF.

This chain connects TRBV10-3 to TRBJ2-7, with D possibly matching TRBD2 (5 bases). The V gene's germline CDR1 is ENHRY and CDR2 SYGVKD. This CDR3 is 11 amino acids long. The ends were cut back, 4 bases at V and 7 bases at J, with 8 bases in the middle. Written as DNA, the CDR3 is TGTGCCATCAGTGTCCCGGGGGAGCAGTACTTC. The encoded protein is CAISVPGEQYF.

The V gene is TRBV2, the J gene TRBJ2-4, with D maybe TRBD2 (6 bases). V lost 1 base and J 8 bases, leaving 12 bases between the germline ends. The germline V gene encodes CDR1 SNHLY and CDR2 FYNNEI. There are 14 residues in the CDR3. The chain's CDR3 is CASSEGRGGDIQYF. The DNA for the CDR3 is TGTGCCAGCAGTGAAGGTCGTGGAGGGGACATTCAGTACTTC.

This chain uses TRBV7-9 with TRBJ1-4, with D perhaps matching TRBD1 (5 bases). CDR1 is SEHNR, CDR2 FQNEAQ, per germline (reference sequence). Trimming pared 8 bases from V and 5 bases from J, leaving 15 bases between. This CDR3 region has 14 residues. CDR3 nucleotide sequence: TGTGCCAGCGGCGGGACTGGTTCGAATGAAAAACTGTTTTTT. The encoded protein is CASGGTGSNEKLFF.

The V call is TRBV30, the J call TRBJ2-3; D not resolved. The V end lost 0 bases, the J end lost 11 bases, and 12 bases lay between the germline ends. From germline, CDR1 is GTSNPN and CDR2 SVGIG (reference sequence). The CDR3 consists of 12 residues. The CDR3 nucleotides are TGTGCCTGGAGTGTTCTGGAGAGCAAGCAGTATTTT. Translated: CAWSVLESKQYF.

The genes are TRBV6-5 and TRBJ1-5; D uncertain. The germline V and J ends were trimmed by 0 bases and 3 bases, with 9 bases remaining between them. The CDR3 runs 15 residues. Germline V CDR1 and CDR2: MNHEY, SVGAGI. CDR3: CASSYSRSSNQPQHF. The CDR3 bases are TGTGCCAGCAGTTACTCGCGCTCCTCCAATCAGCCCCAGCATTTT.

This chain connects TRBV9 to TRBJ1-1; possible D gene TRBD1, 6 bases. CDR3 length: 13 residues. Looked up from germline, CDR1 is SGDLS and CDR2 is YYNGEE. With 0 bases removed from V and 5 bases from J, the gap between germline ends came to 8 bases. CDR3 DNA sequence: TGTGCCAGCAGCGTAGCAGACAGGACTGAAGCTTTCTTT. This codes for CASSVADRTEAFF.

The chain employs TRBV10-2 and TRBJ2-1, with D possibly being TRBD2 (6 bases). This CDR3 has 12 residues. Per germline, CDR1 WSHSY and CDR2 SAAADI. The V and J ends lost 6 bases and 10 bases respectively, with 13 bases between them. The CDR3 DNA sequence: TGCGCCAGCAGAAGACCCGCGGGGGAGCAGTTCTTC. Its translation: CASRRPAGEQFF.

This chain connects TRBV13 to TRBJ2-7; the match to TRBD1 covers 9 bases. The V gene end was trimmed by 3 bases and the J gene end by 6 bases; junction bases not matched to a gene: 6. The CDR3 runs 14 residues. Germline CDR1 reads PRHDT; CDR2 reads FYEKMQ (reference sequence). The CDR3 region is CASSFGDRVGEQYF. Here the CDR3 DNA reads TGTGCCAGCAGCTTTGGGGACAGGGTGGGCGAGCAGTACTTC. Looking up the rest from reference TRBV13 and TRBJ2-7 gives the full variable domain: AAGVIQSPRHLIKEKRETATLKCYPIPRHDTVYWYQQGPGQDPQFLISFYEKMQSDKGSIPDRFSAQQFSDYHSELNMSSLELGDSALYFCASSFGDRVGEQYFGPGTRLTVT.

V is TRBV30 and J is TRBJ1-2; 7 bases map to TRBD1. V was pared by 6 bases and J by 8 bases, with 3 bases of the junction left unmatched. The CDR3 length is 10 residues. Germline CDR1 and CDR2: GTSNPN and SVGIG (reference sequence). The CDR3 region is CACKTGGYTF. CDR3 nucleotides: TGTGCCTGCAAGACAGGGGGCTACACCTTC.